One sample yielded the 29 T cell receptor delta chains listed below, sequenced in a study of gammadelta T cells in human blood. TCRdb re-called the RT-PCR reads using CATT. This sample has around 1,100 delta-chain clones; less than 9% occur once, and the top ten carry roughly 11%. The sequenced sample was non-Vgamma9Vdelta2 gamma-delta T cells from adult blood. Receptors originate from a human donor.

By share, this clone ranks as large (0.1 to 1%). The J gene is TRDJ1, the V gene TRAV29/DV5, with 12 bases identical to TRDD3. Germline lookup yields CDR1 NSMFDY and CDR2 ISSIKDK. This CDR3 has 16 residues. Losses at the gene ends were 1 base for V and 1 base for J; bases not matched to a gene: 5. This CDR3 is CAASHTGGYLTDKLIF. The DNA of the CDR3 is TGTGCAGCAAGCCATACTGGGGGATACCTCACCGATAAACTCATCTTT.

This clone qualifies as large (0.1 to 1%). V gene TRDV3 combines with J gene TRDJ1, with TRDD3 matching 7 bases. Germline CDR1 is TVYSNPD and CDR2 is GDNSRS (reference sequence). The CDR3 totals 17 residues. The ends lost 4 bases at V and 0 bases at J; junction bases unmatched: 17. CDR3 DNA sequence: TGTGCCTCCCGCGGGGTGACTGGGGATTCATACACCGATAAACTCATCTTT. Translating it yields CASRGVTGDSYTDKLIF.

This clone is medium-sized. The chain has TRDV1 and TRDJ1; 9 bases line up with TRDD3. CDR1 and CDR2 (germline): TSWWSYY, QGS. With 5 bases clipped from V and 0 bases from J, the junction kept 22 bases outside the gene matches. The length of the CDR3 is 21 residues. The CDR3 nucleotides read TGTGCTCTTGGGAACGACGGCTTTGGGGGATATATAATCCATTACACCGATAAACTCATCTTT. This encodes CALGNDGFGGYIIHYTDKLIF.

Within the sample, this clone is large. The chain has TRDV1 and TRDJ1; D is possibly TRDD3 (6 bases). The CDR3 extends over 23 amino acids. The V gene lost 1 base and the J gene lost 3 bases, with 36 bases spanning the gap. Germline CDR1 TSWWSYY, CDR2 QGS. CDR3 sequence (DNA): TGTGCTCTTGGGGAACACGAAATTCCCTTGTACTGGGAGGGCTGGAGAAGCGCCGATAAACTCATCTTT. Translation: CALGEHEIPLYWEGWRSADKLIF.

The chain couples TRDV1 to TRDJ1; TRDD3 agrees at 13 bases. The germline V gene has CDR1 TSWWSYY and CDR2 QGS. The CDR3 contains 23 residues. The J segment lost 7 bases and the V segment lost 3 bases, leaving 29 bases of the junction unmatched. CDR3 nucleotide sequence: TGTGCTCTTGGGGAGCGAAGACCTTTCCGCCAAGGTACTGGGGGATACGGTAGGAGTAAACTCATCTTT. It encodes CALGERRPFRQGTGGYGRSKLIF.

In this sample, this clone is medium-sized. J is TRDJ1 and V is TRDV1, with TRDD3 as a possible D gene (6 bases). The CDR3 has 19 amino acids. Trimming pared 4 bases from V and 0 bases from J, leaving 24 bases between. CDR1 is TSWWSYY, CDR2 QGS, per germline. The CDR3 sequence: CALGVPPTYWVGYTDKLIF. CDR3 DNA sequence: TGTGCTCTTGGGGTTCCCCCGACTTACTGGGTGGGGTACACCGATAAACTCATCTTT.

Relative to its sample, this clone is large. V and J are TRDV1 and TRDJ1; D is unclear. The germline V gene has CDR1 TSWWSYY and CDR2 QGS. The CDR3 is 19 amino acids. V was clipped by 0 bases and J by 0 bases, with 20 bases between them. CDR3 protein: CALGELIGLVAGYTDKLIF. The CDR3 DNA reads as TGTGCTCTTGGGGAACTAATCGGGCTAGTCGCGGGGTACACCGATAAACTCATCTTT.

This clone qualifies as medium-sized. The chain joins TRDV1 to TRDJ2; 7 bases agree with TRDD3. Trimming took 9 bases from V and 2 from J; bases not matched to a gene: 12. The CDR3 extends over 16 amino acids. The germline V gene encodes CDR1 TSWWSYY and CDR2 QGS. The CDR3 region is CALYTRIRSLTAQLFF. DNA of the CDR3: TGTGCTCTGTATACTCGGATACGCTCCTTGACAGCACAACTCTTCTTT.

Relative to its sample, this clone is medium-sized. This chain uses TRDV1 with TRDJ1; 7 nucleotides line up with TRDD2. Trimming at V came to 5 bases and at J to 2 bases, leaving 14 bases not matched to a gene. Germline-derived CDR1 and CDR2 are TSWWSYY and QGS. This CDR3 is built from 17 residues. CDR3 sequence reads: CALGNFLLNGGTDKLIF. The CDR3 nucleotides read TGTGCTCTTGGGAATTTCCTACTTAACGGGGGGACCGATAAACTCATCTTT.

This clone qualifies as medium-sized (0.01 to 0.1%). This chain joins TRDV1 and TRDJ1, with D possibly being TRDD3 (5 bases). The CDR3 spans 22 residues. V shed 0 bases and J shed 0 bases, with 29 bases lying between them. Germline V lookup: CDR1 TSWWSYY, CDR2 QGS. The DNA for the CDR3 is TGTGCTCTTGGGGAACTTCATTACCCGTCGGAGTGGGGTCTGGGAAACACCGATAAACTCATCTTT. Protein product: CALGELHYPSEWGLGNTDKLIF.

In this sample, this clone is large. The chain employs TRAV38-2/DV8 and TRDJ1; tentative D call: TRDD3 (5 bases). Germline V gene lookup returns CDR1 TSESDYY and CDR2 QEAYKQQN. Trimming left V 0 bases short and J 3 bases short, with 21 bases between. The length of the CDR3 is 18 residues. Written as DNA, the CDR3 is TGTGCTTATAGGAGCGCGTACGTGGGGCATGGTGATGCCGATAAACTCATCTTT. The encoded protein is CAYRSAYVGHGDADKLIF.

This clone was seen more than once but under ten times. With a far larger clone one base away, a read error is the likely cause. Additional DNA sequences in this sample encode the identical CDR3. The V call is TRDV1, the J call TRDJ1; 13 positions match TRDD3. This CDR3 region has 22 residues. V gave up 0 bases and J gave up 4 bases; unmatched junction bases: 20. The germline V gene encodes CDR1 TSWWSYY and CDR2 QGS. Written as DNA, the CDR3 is TGTGCTCTTGGGGAACTCTTCCTGCTTTATATGACTGGGGGATACGCAGTCGATAAACTCATCTTT. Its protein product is CALGELFLLYMTGGYAVDKLIF.

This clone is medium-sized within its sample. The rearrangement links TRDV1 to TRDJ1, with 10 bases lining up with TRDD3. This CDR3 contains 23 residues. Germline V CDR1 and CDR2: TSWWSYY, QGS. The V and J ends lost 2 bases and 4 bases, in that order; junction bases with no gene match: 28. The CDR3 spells CALGEGPPSQGGIRYVGGDKLIF. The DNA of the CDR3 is TGTGCTCTTGGGGAAGGGCCCCCATCACAGGGGGGGATACGGTACGTTGGTGGCGATAAACTCATCTTT.

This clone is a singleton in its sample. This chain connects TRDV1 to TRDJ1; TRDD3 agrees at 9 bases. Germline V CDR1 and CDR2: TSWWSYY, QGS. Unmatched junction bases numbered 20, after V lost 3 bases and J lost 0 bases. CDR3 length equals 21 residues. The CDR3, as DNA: TGTGCTCTTGGGGATCCCCGGCCCTACACCGTACTGGGGGACTACACCGATAAACTCATCTTT. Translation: CALGDPRPYTVLGDYTDKLIF.

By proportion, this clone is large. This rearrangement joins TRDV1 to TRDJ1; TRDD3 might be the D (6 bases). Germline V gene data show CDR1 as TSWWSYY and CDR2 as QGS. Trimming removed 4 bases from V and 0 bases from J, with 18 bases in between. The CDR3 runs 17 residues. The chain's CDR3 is CALGGPWGFVYTDKLIF. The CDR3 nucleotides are TGTGCTCTTGGGGGCCCGTGGGGATTCGTGTACACCGATAAACTCATCTTT.

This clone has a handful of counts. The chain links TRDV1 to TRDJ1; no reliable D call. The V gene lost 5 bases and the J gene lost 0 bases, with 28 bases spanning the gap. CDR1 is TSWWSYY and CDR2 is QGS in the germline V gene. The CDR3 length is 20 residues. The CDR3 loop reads CALGIRAPGSGSVYTDKLIF. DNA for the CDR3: TGTGCTCTTGGGATCCGAGCACCCGGGTCCGGGTCGGTGTACACCGATAAACTCATCTTT.

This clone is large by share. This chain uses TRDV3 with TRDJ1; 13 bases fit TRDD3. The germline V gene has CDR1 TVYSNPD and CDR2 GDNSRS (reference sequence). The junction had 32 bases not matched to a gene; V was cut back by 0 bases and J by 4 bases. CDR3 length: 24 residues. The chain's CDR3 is CAFRGQLALPYWGIRTRMFDKLIF. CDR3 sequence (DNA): TGTGCCTTTAGGGGCCAGTTGGCCTTACCGTACTGGGGGATACGCACCCGTATGTTCGATAAACTCATCTTT.

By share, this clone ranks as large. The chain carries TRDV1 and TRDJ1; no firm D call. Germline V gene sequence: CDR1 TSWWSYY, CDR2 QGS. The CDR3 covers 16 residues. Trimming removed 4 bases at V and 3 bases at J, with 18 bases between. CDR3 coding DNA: TGTGCTCTTGGGGGTGCTGGAAGGACCCGGTCCGATAAACTCATCTTT. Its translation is CALGGAGRTRSDKLIF.

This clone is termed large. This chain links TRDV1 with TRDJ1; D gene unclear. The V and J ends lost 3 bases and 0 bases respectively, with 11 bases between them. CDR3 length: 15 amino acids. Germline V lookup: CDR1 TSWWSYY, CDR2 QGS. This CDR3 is CALGDTKRDTDKLIF. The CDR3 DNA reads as TGTGCTCTTGGGGACACGAAAAGAGACACCGATAAACTCATCTTT.

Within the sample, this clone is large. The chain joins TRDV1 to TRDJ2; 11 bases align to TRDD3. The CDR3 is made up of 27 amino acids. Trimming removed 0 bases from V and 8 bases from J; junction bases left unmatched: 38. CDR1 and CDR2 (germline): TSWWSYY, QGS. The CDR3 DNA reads TGTGCTCTTGGGGAACTAGTTCCGTCCTGGGGGTCCTTTCTAAGTACTGGGGGATATGGTGAAAGGGCACAACTCTTCTTT. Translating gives CALGELVPSWGSFLSTGGYGERAQLFF.

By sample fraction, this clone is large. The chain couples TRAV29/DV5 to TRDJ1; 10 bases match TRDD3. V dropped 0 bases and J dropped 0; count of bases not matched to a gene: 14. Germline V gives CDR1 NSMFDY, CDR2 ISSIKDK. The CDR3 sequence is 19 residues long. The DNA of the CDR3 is TGTGCAGCAAGCGCGCTTGAGCCTGGGGGATATCATTACACCGATAAACTCATCTTT. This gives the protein CAASALEPGGYHYTDKLIF.

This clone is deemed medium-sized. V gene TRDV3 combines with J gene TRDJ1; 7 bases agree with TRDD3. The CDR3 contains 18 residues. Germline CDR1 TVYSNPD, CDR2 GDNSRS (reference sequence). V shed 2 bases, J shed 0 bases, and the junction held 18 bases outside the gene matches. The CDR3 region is CAFLLFLGVPPYTDKLIF. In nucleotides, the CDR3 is TGTGCCTTTCTCCTATTCCTGGGGGTCCCACCGTACACCGATAAACTCATCTTT.

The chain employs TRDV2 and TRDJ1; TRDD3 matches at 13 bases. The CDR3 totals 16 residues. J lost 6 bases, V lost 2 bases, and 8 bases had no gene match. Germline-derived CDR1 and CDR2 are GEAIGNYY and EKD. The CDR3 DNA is TGTGCCTGTGACAGACTGGGGGATACGGTCGGGCATAAACTCATCTTT. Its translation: CACDRLGDTVGHKLIF.

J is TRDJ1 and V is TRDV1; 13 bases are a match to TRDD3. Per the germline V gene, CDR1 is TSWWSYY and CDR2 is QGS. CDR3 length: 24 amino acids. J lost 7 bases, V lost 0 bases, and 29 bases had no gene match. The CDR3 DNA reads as TGTGCTCTTGGGGAACTACCCTCTTTCCCCGAGATAGTACTGGGGGATACGCCCTCGTCTAAACTCATCTTT. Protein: CALGELPSFPEIVLGDTPSSKLIF.

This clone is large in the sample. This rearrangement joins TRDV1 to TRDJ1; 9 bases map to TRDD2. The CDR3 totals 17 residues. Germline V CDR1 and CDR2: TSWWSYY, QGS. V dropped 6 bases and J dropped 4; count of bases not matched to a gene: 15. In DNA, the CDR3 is TGTGCTCTTGGTGTCCTTCCTACTGCTACTGTTGGCGATAAACTCATCTTT. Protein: CALGVLPTATVGDKLIF.

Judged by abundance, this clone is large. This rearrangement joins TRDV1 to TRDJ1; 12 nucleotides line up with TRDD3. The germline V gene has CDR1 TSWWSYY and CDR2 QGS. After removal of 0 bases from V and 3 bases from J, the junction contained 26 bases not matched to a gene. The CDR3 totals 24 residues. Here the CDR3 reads CALGELSTWGSTGGYRGIADKLIF. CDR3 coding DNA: TGTGCTCTTGGGGAACTATCTACGTGGGGTAGTACTGGGGGATACCGTGGTATCGCCGATAAACTCATCTTT.

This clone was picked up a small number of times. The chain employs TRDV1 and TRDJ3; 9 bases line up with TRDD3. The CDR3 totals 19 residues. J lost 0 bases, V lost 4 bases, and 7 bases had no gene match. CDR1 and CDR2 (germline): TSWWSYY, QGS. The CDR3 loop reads CALGAWGIPSSWDTRQMFF. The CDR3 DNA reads TGTGCTCTTGGGGCCTGGGGGATCCCCAGCTCCTGGGACACCCGACAGATGTTTTTC.

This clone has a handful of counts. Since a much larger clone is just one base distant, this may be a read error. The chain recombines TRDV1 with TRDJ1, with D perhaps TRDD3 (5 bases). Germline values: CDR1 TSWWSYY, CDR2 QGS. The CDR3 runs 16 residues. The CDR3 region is CALGEVRGLYTDKPIF. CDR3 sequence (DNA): TGTGCTCTTGGGGAAGTACGGGGGCTCTACACCGATAAACCCATCTTT.

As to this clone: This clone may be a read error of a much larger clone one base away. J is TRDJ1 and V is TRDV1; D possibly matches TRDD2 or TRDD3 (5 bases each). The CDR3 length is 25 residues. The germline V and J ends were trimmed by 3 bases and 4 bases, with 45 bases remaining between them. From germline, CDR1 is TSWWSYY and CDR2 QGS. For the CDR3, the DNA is TGTGCTCTTGGGGACCCGCTTCCGACTCGATATATAGGGATGCGCGTAGCTGGCGAATGCGATAAACTCATCTTT. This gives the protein CALGDPLPTRYIGMRVAGECDKLIF.